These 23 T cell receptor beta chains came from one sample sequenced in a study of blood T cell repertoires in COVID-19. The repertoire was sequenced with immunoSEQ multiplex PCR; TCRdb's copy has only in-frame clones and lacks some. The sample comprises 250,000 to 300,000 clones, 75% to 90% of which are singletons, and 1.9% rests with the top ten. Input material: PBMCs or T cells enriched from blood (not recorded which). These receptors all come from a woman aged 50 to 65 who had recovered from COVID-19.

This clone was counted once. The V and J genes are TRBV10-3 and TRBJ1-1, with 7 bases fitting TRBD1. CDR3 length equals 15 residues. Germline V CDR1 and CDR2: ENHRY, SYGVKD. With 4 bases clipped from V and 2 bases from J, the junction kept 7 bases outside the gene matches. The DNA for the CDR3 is TGTGCCATCAGTGGATGGGACAGTGAAAACACTGAAGCTTTCTTT. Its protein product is CAISGWDSENTEAFF.

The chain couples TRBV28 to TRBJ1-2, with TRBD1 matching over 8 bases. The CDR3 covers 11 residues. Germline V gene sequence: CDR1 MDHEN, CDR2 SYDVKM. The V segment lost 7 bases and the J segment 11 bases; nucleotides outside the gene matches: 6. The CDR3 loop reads CASMQGAGYTF. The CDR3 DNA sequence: TGTGCCAGCATGCAGGGGGCAGGTTACACCTTC.

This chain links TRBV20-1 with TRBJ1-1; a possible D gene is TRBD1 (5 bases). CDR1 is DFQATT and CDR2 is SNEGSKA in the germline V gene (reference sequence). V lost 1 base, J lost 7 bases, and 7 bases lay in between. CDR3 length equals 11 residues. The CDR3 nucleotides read TGCAGTGCTAGAGGACAGATTGAAGCTTTCTTT. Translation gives CSARGQIEAFF.

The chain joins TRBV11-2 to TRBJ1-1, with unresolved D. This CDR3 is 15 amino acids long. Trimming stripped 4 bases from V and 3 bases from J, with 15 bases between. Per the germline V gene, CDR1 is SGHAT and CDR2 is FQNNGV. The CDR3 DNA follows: TGTGCCAGCAGCTCCCTCGGATGGCAGGACACTGAAGCTTTCTTT. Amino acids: CASSSLGWQDTEAFF. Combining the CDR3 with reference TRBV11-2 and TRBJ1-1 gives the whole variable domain EAGVAQSPRYKIIEKRQSVAFWCNPISGHATLYWYQQILGQGPKLLIQFQNNGVVDDSQLPKDRFSAERLKGVDSTLKIQPAKLEDSAVYLCASSSLGWQDTEAFFGQGTRLTVV.

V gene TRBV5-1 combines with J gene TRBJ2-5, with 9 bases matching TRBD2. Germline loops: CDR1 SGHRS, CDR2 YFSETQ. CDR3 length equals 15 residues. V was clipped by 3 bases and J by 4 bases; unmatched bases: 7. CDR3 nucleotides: TGCGCCAGCAGCTCCTCCGGGACTAGCATAGAGACCCAGTACTTC. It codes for CASSSSGTSIETQYF.

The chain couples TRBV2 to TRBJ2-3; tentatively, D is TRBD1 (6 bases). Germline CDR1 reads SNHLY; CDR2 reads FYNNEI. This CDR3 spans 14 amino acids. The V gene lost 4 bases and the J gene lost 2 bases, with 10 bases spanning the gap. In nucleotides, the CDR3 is TGTGCCAGCAGTGTGGACAGCCACACAGATACGCAGTATTTT. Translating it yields CASSVDSHTDTQYF.

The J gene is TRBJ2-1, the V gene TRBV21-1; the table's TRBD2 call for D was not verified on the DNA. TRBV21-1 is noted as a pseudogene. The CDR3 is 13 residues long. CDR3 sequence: CASRTSGKGEQFF. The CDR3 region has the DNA TGTGCCAGCAGGACTAGCGGGAAGGGTGAGCAGTTCTTC.

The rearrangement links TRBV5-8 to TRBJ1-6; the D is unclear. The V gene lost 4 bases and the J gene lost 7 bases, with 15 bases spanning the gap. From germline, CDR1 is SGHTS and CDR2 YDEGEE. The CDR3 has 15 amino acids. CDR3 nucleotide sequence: TGTGCCAGCAGCCTTCGACGGGGTGGGAATTCACCCCTCCACTTT. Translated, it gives CASSLRRGGNSPLHF.

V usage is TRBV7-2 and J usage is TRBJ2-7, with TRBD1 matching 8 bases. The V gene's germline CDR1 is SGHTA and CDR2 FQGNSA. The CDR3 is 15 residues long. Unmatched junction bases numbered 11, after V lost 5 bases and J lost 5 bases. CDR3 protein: CASSHYSGQGHEQYF. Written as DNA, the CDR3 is TGTGCCAGCAGCCATTATTCAGGACAGGGACACGAGCAGTACTTC.

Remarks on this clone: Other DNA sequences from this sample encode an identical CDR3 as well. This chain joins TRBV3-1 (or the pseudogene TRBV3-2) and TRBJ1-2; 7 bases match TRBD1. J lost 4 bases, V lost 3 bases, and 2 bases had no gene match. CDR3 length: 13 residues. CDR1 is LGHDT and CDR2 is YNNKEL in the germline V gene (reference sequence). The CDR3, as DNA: TGTGCCAGCAGCCAGGGGACAGCCTATGGCTACACCTTC. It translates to CASSQGTAYGYTF.

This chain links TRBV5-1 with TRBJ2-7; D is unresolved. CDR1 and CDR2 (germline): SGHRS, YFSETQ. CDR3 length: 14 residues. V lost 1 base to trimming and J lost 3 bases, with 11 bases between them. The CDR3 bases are TGCGCCAGCAGCTTGACGAGCGCTATCTACGAGCAGTACTTC. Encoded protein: CASSLTSAIYEQYF.

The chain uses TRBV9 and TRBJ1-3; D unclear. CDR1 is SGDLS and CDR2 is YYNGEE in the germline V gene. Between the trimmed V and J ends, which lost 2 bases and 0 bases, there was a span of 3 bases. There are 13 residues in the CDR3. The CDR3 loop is CASSVRSGNTIYF. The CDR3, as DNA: TGTGCCAGCAGCGTTCGCTCTGGAAACACCATATATTTT.

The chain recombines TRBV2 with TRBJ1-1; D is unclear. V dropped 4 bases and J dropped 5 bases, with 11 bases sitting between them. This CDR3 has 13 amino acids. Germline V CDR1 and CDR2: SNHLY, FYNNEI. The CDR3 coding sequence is TGTGCCAGCAGTGGGAACGAGCGGACTGAAGCTTTCTTT. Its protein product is CASSGNERTEAFF.

The CDR3 sequence: CASSQGTSGNTIYF. The CDR3 DNA sequence: TGTGCCAGCAGCCAAGGGACTTCTGGAAACACCATATATTTT. V gene TRBV14 combines with J gene TRBJ1-3; no clear D. V lost 1 base and J lost 1, with 5 bases in between. CDR3 length: 14 residues. From germline, CDR1 is SGHDN and CDR2 FVKESK.

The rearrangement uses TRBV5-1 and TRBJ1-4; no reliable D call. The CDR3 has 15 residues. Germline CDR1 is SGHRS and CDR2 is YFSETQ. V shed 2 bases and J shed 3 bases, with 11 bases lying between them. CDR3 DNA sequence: TGCGCCAGCAGCTTAGGAGTCCGGCCTAATGAAAAACTGTTTTTT. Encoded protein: CASSLGVRPNEKLFF.

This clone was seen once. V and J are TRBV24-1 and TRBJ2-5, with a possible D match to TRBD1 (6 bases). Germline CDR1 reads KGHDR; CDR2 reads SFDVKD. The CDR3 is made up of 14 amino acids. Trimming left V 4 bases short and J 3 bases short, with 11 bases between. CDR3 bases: TGTGCCACCAGTGACAACCAGGGGAAAGAGACCCAGTACTTC. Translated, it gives CATSDNQGKETQYF.

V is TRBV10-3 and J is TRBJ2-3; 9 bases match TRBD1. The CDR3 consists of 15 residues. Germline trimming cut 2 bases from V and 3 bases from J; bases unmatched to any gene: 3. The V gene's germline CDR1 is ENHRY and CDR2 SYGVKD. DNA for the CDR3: TGTGCCATCAGTGAGAGACAGGGGGGAACAGATACGCAGTATTTT. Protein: CAISERQGGTDTQYF.

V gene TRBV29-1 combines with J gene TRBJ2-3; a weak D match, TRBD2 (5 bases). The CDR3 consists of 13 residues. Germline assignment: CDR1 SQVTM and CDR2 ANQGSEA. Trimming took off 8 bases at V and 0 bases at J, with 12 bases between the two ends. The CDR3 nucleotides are TGCAGCCTTTTAGCGAGAAGCACAGATACGCAGTATTTT. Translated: CSLLARSTDTQYF.

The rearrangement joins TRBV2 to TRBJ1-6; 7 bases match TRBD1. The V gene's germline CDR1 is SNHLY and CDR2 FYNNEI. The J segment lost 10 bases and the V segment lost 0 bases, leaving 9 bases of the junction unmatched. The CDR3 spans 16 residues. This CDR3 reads CASSEARGGIGSPLHF. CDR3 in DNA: TGTGCCAGCAGTGAAGCCAGAGGGGGCATTGGATCACCCCTCCACTTT. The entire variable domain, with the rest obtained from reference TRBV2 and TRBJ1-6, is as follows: EPEVTQTPSHQVTQMGQEVILRCVPISNHLYFYWYRQILGQKVEFLVSFYNNEISEKSEIFDDQFSVERPDGSNFTLKIRSTKLEDSAMYFCASSEARGGIGSPLHFGNGTRLTVT.

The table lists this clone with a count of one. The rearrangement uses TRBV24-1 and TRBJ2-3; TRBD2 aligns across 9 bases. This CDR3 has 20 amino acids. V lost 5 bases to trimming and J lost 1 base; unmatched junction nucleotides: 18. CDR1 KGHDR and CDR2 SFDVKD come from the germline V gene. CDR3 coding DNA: TGTGCCACCAGTGTTATGTGTTTTGCGCGGGAGGGGACTGGCACAGATACGCAGTATTTT. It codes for CATSVMCFAREGTGTDTQYF.

The CDR3: CASSLVTGRLNSPLHF. In DNA, the CDR3 is TGTGCCAGCAGTTTGGTGACAGGGAGGCTTAATTCACCCCTCCACTTT. This chain joins TRBV28 and TRBJ1-6, with 7 bases identical to TRBD1. CDR1 MDHEN and CDR2 SYDVKM come from the germline V gene. V lost 3 bases and J lost 6; bases outside the gene matches: 8. The CDR3 runs 16 residues.

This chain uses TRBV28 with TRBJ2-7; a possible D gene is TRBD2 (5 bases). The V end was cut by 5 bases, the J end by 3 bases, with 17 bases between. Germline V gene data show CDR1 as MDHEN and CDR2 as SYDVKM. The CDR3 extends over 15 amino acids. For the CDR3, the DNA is TGTGCCAGCAGTCCCCTAGTTCGGGGAGACTACGAGCAGTACTTC. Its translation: CASSPLVRGDYEQYF.

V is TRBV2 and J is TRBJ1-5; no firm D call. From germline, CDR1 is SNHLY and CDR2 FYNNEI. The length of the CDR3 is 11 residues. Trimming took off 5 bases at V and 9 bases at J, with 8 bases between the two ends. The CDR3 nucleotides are TGTGCCAGCAGTCTACTTATGCCCCAGCATTTT. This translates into CASSLLMPQHF. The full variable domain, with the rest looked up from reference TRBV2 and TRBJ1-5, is EPEVTQTPSHQVTQMGQEVILRCVPISNHLYFYWYRQILGQKVEFLVSFYNNEISEKSEIFDDQFSVERPDGSNFTLKIRSTKLEDSAMYFCASSLLMPQHFGDGTRLSIL.